The text below deals with one T cell receptor (beta chain). The protocol was immunoSEQ multiplex PCR, while the TCRdb copy is restricted to in-frame clones and leaves out a portion. The sample includes some 120,000 clones, approximately 80% seen only once; the top ten take less than 15%. The data were taken from a study of blood T cell repertoires in COVID-19. The CDR3 runs 16 residues. Germline CDR1 reads SGHAT; CDR2 reads FQNNGV. V was clipped by 5 bases and J by 5 bases; unmatched bases: 14. V is TRBV11-2 and J is TRBJ1-1; 7 bases are shared with TRBD1. The sequence derives from a woman between 55 and 75 years old with acute or convalescent COVID-19. Source material: peripheral blood. CDR3 sequence: CASSPTLEGARTEAFF. CDR3 DNA: TGTGCCAGCAGCCCGACCCTGGAGGGGGCACGGACTGAAGCTTTCTTT.